This TCR beta chain was sequenced during a study of T cell responses to AZD1222 COVID-19 vaccine. Study observations and caveats: Compared with day 0, the breadth and depth of the Spike-specific TCR repertoire rose significantly after two doses of AZD1222. CD4 TCRs covered the whole spike, strongest at regions 160-218 and 743-854.

Germline values: CDR1 SNHLY, CDR2 FYNNEI. This CDR3 region has 14 residues. Sequencing was performed with immunoSEQ multiplex PCR; in TCRdb, only in-frame clones are kept and a portion is missing. The table shows over 130,000 clones, with 90% to 95% occurring only once. Comments on this clone: Its target is unknown.

This TCR derives from an adult in good health. The chain carries TRBV2 and TRBJ1-5; 9 bases are a match to TRBD1. The starting material was peripheral blood, obtained on day 0 of AZD1222 vaccination. The CDR3 bases are TGTGCGAGTAGAGGGACAGGGACCAATCAGCCCCAGCATTTT. This translates into CASRGTGTNQPQHF.